The sequence of this T cell receptor beta chain was determined in a study of a mutant IDH1 vaccine in newly diagnosed glioma. Study information: Radiotherapy, temozolomide, or both had been given previously, and both were given to most.

Trimming left V 0 bases short and J 1 base short, with 22 bases between. Germline V CDR1 and CDR2: SGHRS, YFSETQ. The CDR3 has 19 amino acids. The time point is: baseline, week 1 (first vaccination visit). Stated treatment: pre-vaccination baseline after standard-of-care therapy. Donors had new IDH1-mutant astrocytomas of WHO grade 3 or 4 (ATRX-lost). On this clone: The antigen remains unidentified.

Measured with immunoSEQ multiplex PCR; TCRdb has only the in-frame clones, and not every one. The sample lists 23,000 or so clones, about nine tenths seen once, with about 9.2% in the top ten. Study-level results: Pseudoprogression appears to have had no connection to changes in top peripheral T cell clonotypes.

The receptor was derived from a man aged 25-40 years with glioma. V gene TRBV5-1 combines with J gene TRBJ1-1, with D possibly matching TRBD1 (5 bases). The input for sequencing was PBMCs, taken from a glioma patient treated with radiotherapy, temozolomide or both. CDR3 DNA sequence: TGCGCCAGCAGCTTGGCCTTGATTTACGTTGGGGACCGGAACACTGAAGCTTTCTTT. It translates to CASSLALIYVGDRNTEAFF.